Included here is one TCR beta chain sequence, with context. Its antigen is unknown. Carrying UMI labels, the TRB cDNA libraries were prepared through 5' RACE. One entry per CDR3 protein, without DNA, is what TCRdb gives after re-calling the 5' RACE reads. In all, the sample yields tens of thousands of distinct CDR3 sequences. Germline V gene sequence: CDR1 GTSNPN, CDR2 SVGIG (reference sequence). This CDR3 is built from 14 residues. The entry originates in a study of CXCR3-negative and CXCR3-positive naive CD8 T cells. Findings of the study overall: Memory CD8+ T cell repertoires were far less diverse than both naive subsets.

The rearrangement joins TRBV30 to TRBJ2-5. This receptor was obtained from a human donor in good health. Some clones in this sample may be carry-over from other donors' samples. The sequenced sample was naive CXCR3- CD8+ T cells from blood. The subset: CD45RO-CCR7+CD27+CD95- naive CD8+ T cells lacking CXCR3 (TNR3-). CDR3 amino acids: CAWSEEVLSETQYF.